This T cell receptor (beta chain) stems from a study of blood T cell repertoires in COVID-19. Study information: Some COVID-19 samples were acute and others convalescent; all came from the United States, Italy and Spain. From T cells, B-cell-depleted T cells, or PBMCs came the material, which was cDNA or gDNA.

The CDR3 has 15 amino acids. The ends were cut back, 5 bases at V and 0 bases at J, with 10 bases in the middle. Germline CDR1 is LGHDT and CDR2 is YNNKEL (reference sequence). As originally analysed: Nucleated cell number was recorded as an estimate derived from reference gene primer amplification. The data were produced by immunoSEQ multiplex PCR, yet TCRdb's version contains in-frame clones alone and is incomplete. That table is the source of V, J and clone size, and D and trimming were worked out from the DNA. The data show under 150,000 clones, with more than 65% seen just once and 4% held by the top ten.

Sequencing was done on a sample of peripheral blood. The receptor was derived from a woman in her fifties or sixties with acute or convalescent COVID-19. J is TRBJ2-2 and V is TRBV3-1 (or the pseudogene TRBV3-2), with D unclear. The CDR3 reads CASSSRVSNTGELFF. The CDR3 bases are TGTGCCAGCAGCTCTCGCGTCTCGAACACCGGGGAGCTGTTTTTT.